The 13 T cell receptor beta chains below all came from one sample that was sequenced in a study of T-cell reconstitution after alpha-beta-depleted transplantation in children. Construction of the TCRbeta library involved unique molecular identifiers. Via MiXCR, TCRdb re-called the PCR reads, giving one row per CDR3 protein. The profile shows approximately 650,000 distinct CDR3 sequences, roughly 14% of them singletons. The input for sequencing was PBMCs, taken before TCRalphabeta/CD19-depleted stem cell transplant. The source of these receptors is a girl aged 2 to 10 with congenital amegakaryocytic thrombocytopenia, due to receive a stem cell transplant.

The J gene is TRBJ2-3, the V gene TRBV29-1, with 7 positions matching TRBD1. V was clipped by 1 base and J by 2 bases; unmatched bases: 3. CDR3 length: 14 residues. From germline, CDR1 is SQVTM and CDR2 ANQGSEA. CDR3 in DNA: TGCAGCGTTGAAGCGGGACAGATCACAGATACGCAGTATTTT. This codes for CSVEAGQITDTQYF.

This clonotype has only a few counts. The V and J genes are TRBV20-1 and TRBJ2-1; 11 bases are shared with TRBD2. This CDR3 is 17 amino acids long. Trimming removed 0 bases from V and 0 bases from J; junction bases left unmatched: 4. Germline CDR1 reads DFQATT; CDR2 reads SNEGSKA (reference sequence). The DNA for the CDR3 is TGCAGTGCTAGAGATAGGGGACTAGCGGCCTCCTACAATGAGCAGTTCTTC. Translated, it gives CSARDRGLAASYNEQFF.

J is TRBJ2-5 and V is TRBV20-1, with 7 bases lining up with TRBD2. The length of the CDR3 is 16 residues. Germline V lookup: CDR1 DFQATT, CDR2 SNEGSKA (reference sequence). The V gene end was trimmed by 1 base and the J gene end by 1 base; junction bases not matched to a gene: 9. In nucleotides, the CDR3 is TGCAGTGCTAGAGTGTCCTGGGCGGGAGCCCAAGAGACCCAGTACTTC. As protein: CSARVSWAGAQETQYF.

This clonotype was counted only a few times. This chain joins TRBV10-3 and TRBJ2-7; unclear D gene. The CDR3 is 13 amino acids. CDR1 and CDR2 (germline): ENHRY, SYGVKD. With 3 bases removed from V and 0 bases from J, the gap between germline ends came to 6 bases. CDR3 in DNA: TGTGCCATCAGTGATCTTAGCTCCTACGAGCAGTACTTC. This gives the protein CAISDLSSYEQYF.

This clonotype was recorded many times. The V gene is TRBV20-1, the J gene TRBJ2-3, with TRBD1 identical over 11 bases. V shed 1 base and J 2 bases; nucleotides not matched to a gene: 2. The CDR3 length is 15 residues. Germline lookup yields CDR1 DFQATT and CDR2 SNEGSKA (reference sequence). The CDR3 loop is CSARGTGGHTDTQYF. The CDR3 DNA follows: TGCAGTGCTAGAGGGACAGGGGGCCACACAGATACGCAGTATTTT.

Ten or more counts support this clonotype. The V gene is TRBV20-1, the J gene TRBJ2-4; 10 bases align to TRBD2. Germline values: CDR1 DFQATT, CDR2 SNEGSKA (reference sequence). The CDR3 runs 12 residues. V lost 5 bases to trimming and J lost 7 bases; unmatched junction nucleotides: 2. The CDR3 bases are TGCAGTGCTGGACTAGCGGAGAACATTCAGTACTTC. Amino acids: CSAGLAENIQYF.

Ten or more counts support this clonotype. The chain employs TRBV12-3 or TRBV12-4 and TRBJ2-2; D is unclear. V was pared by 5 bases and J by 6 bases, with 7 bases between. This CDR3 has 12 amino acids. The DNA for the CDR3 is TGTGCCAGCAGTGTCCCGGCCGGGGAGCTGTTTTTT. Its protein is CASSVPAGELFF.

CDR3 DNA: TGTGCCAGCAGTTACGGTGCGCCCCCCTCTATATACGAGCAGTACTTC. This gives the protein CASSYGAPPSIYEQYF. V is TRBV6-5 and J is TRBJ2-7; unclear D gene. V was pared by 2 bases and J by 4 bases, with 18 bases between. CDR3 length: 16 amino acids. Germline assignment: CDR1 MNHEY and CDR2 SVGAGI.

The sample holds many counts of this clonotype. This chain joins TRBV11-2 and TRBJ1-2; D perhaps matches TRBD1 (5 bases). The V gene's germline CDR1 is SGHAT and CDR2 FQNNGV. V lost 0 bases to trimming and J lost 7 bases, with 9 bases between them. CDR3 length: 13 amino acids. The CDR3 nucleotides are TGTGCCAGCAGCTTAGATCGGGGCCGTGGCTACACCTTC. This translates into CASSLDRGRGYTF.

The chain links TRBV7-3 to TRBJ1-1; 9 bases line up with TRBD1. Trimming removed 5 bases from V and 10 bases from J; junction bases left unmatched: 11. Per the germline V gene, CDR1 is SGHTA and CDR2 is FQGTGA. This CDR3 has 14 amino acids. The CDR3 protein is CASSQSTGGGGAFF. The CDR3 DNA follows: TGTGCCAGCAGCCAAAGCACAGGGGGCGGGGGAGCTTTCTTT.

This clonotype has a count of ten or more. CDR3 sequence reads: CSARDQGGSNQPQHF. The CDR3 region has the DNA TGCAGTGCTAGAGATCAGGGAGGCAGCAATCAGCCCCAGCATTTT. This rearrangement joins TRBV20-1 to TRBJ1-5; weak D call: TRBD1 (5 bases). Germline V gene lookup returns CDR1 DFQATT and CDR2 SNEGSKA (reference sequence). The V and J ends lost 0 bases and 1 base respectively, with 10 bases between them. This CDR3 contains 15 residues.

This clonotype has ten or more counts. CDR3 sequence: CSAGQSTNEKLFF. CDR3 coding DNA: TGCAGTGCTGGACAGTCAACTAATGAAAAACTGTTTTTT. The chain couples TRBV20-1 to TRBJ1-4; possible D gene TRBD1, 6 bases. This CDR3 is built from 13 residues. Germline assignment: CDR1 DFQATT and CDR2 SNEGSKA (reference sequence). Trimming removed 5 bases from V and 0 bases from J, with 7 bases in between.

This chain links TRBV11-2 with TRBJ2-3; 7 bases are shared with TRBD2. This CDR3 is 14 amino acids long. Per germline, CDR1 SGHAT and CDR2 FQNNGV. J gave up 4 bases and V 5 bases, and 6 bases lay outside the gene matches. This CDR3 reads CASSRQREPDTQYF. Written as DNA, the CDR3 is TGTGCCAGCAGCCGTCAGCGGGAACCAGATACGCAGTATTTT.